The rows below give T cell receptor beta chains drawn from one sample of a study of identical twins. TCRdb reprocessed the 5' RACE reads with MiXCR, giving one entry per CDR3 protein. The data contain hundreds of thousands of distinct CDR3 sequences, roughly a quarter of them singletons. These same data were also listed under a study on T cells expressing NK-cell markers.

The sequencing sample was made of CD4+ T cells sorted from blood. The receptors were sampled from a woman aged 18-29 years in good health. The CDR3 runs from the conserved cysteine through the conserved F or W. D genes are given only for firm matches. Clone sizes are given selectively: once, few, many, or a class where the clone is expanded.

CASSLVGQAKAAQHF TGTGCCAGCAGCTTGGTAGGCCAAGCGAAGGCAGCCCAGCATTTT TRBJ1-5 - - TRBV5-5
CSARELGEAGELFF TGCAGTGCTAGAGAACTGGGGGAAGCCGGGGAGCTGTTTTTT TRBJ2-2 - - TRBV20-1
CATSDPLAARDTQYF TGTGCCACCAGTGATCCACTAGCGGCCAGGGATACGCAGTATTTT TRBJ2-3 - TRBD2 TRBV24-1
CASSYTTMTGQFF TGTGCCAGCAGTTACACGACGATGACGGGACAGTTCTTC TRBJ2-1 - - TRBV6-2/TRBV6-3
CASSSKRGVGKVTPGNEQFF TGTGCCAGCAGCTCCAAACGTGGGGTGGGGAAGGTCACCCCTGGAAATGAGCAGTTCTTC TRBJ2-1 - - TRBV7-3
CAISGGLAGATQYF TGTGCCATCAGTGGGGGACTAGCGGGGGCGACCCAGTACTTC TRBJ2-5 - TRBD2 TRBV10-3
CAWRGQGRDTQYF TGTGCCTGGAGGGGACAGGGCCGTGACACGCAGTATTTT TRBJ2-3 - TRBD1 TRBV30
CASSYSASGHLVTQHF TGTGCCAGCAGTTACTCCGCCTCGGGACACCTCGTCACCCAGCATTTT TRBJ1-5 many - TRBV6-2/TRBV6-3
CASSPRTQISYNEQFF TGTGCCAGCAGTCCCCGTACACAGATTTCCTACAATGAGCAGTTCTTC TRBJ2-1 many - TRBV12-3/TRBV12-4
CASSRDLAGGSTGELFF TGCGCCAGCAGCCGAGATCTAGCGGGAGGATCCACCGGGGAGCTGTTTTTT TRBJ2-2 - TRBD2 TRBV4-3
CASSYGASDTYEQYF TGTGCCAGCAGTTACGGCGCTAGCGATACGTACGAGCAGTACTTC TRBJ2-7 many - TRBV6-5
CASSSPGLAKNIQYF TGTGCCAGCAGCTCCCCCGGCCTAGCCAAAAACATTCAGTACTTC TRBJ2-4 few - TRBV5-5
CASSYPSSGGSYEQYF TGTGCCAGCAGTTACCCCTCCAGCGGTGGTTCCTACGAGCAGTACTTC TRBJ2-7 few - TRBV6-5
CASSTWTGLSYEQYF TGCGCCAGCAGCACCTGGACAGGGCTATCCTACGAGCAGTACTTC TRBJ2-7 few TRBD1 TRBV5-1
CASKWGAKSEAFF TGTGCCAGCAAATGGGGGGCCAAGTCTGAAGCTTTCTTT TRBJ1-1 many - TRBV6-1
CASSTIVETGELFF TGTGCCAGCAGTACGATCGTCGAGACCGGGGAGCTGTTTTTT TRBJ2-2 - - TRBV12-3/TRBV12-4
CASSLNGATDTQYF TGTGCCAGCAGCTTAAACGGGGCCACAGATACGCAGTATTTT TRBJ2-3 few - TRBV7-9
CSAREGLAGVTQYF TGCAGTGCTAGAGAGGGACTAGCGGGAGTTACGCAGTATTTT TRBJ2-3 few TRBD2 TRBV20-1
CASSQEAGDFYNEQFF TGCGCCAGCAGCCAAGAGGCTGGGGACTTTTACAATGAGCAGTTCTTC TRBJ2-1 - - TRBV4-3
CASTSTYGYTF TGTGCCAGCACCTCAACTTATGGCTACACCTTC TRBJ1-2 many - TRBV28
CASSLVPRGQRGPEAFF TGTGCCAGCAGCTTAGTACCCAGGGGTCAAAGGGGCCCTGAAGCTTTCTTT TRBJ1-1 few - TRBV7-9
CSAPGLFSTDTQYF TGCAGTGCGCCAGGACTGTTTAGCACAGATACGCAGTATTTT TRBJ2-3 - - TRBV20-1
CSGRRNYEQYF TGCAGTGGGAGGAGAAACTACGAGCAGTACTTC TRBJ2-7 - - TRBV20-1
CSARGGERQPQHF TGCAGTGCTAGGGGGGGTGAAAGGCAGCCCCAGCATTTT TRBJ1-5 - - TRBV20-1
CASRRDRASPLHF TGCGCCAGCAGAAGGGACAGGGCCTCACCCCTCCACTTT TRBJ1-6 few TRBD1 TRBV5-1
CASSYEGSGVMLTDTQYF TGTGCCAGCAGTTACGAGGGTAGCGGGGTAATGCTCACAGATACGCAGTATTTT TRBJ2-3 - TRBD2 TRBV6-5
CASSIVRSNTGELFF TGTGCCAGTAGTATTGTGAGATCTAACACCGGGGAGCTGTTTTTT TRBJ2-2 - - TRBV19
CASSPASGNTDTQYF TGTGCCAGCAGCCCTGCTAGCGGAAACACAGATACGCAGTATTTT TRBJ2-3 few TRBD2 TRBV7-2
CSASRGGINNEQFF TGCAGTGCAAGTCGGGGGGGCATCAACAATGAGCAGTTCTTC TRBJ2-1 - TRBD2 TRBV20-1
CSASALRSGYEQYF TGCAGTGCTAGCGCTCTAAGAAGTGGGTACGAGCAGTACTTC TRBJ2-7 - - TRBV20-1
CASSYAGTGAGNTIYF TGTGCCAGCAGTTACGCCGGGACAGGGGCTGGAAACACCATATATTTT TRBJ1-3 - TRBD1 TRBV6-5
CSAKTGVRIGGYTF TGCAGTGCTAAGACAGGGGTTCGGATTGGTGGCTACACCTTC TRBJ1-2 - TRBD1 TRBV20-1
CASSATRLSYEQYF TGTGCCAGCAGTGCGACTCGCCTCTCCTACGAGCAGTACTTC TRBJ2-7 few - TRBV12-3/TRBV12-4
CSVRIEASVTDTQYF TGCAGCGTTAGGATAGAAGCTAGCGTCACAGATACGCAGTATTTT TRBJ2-3 - - TRBV29-1
CSVGRQVGDTQYF TGCAGCGTTGGTAGGCAAGTGGGAGATACGCAGTATTTT TRBJ2-3 - - TRBV29-1
CASSSRGPRVDNEQFF TGTGCCAGCAGTTCCAGGGGACCTAGAGTTGACAATGAGCAGTTCTTC TRBJ2-1 few - TRBV12-3/TRBV12-4
CASSQNIADTQYF TGTGCCAGCAGCCAAAACATCGCAGATACGCAGTATTTT TRBJ2-3 - - TRBV3-1
CASSPSEADEAFF TGCGCCAGCAGCCCCTCCGAGGCGGATGAAGCTTTCTTT TRBJ1-1 few - TRBV5-1
CASRSRGPTGELFF TGTGCCAGCAGATCCCGTGGGCCCACCGGGGAGCTGTTTTTT TRBJ2-2 - - TRBV7-2
CASSLEALGQGPLSYEQYF TGTGCCAGCAGCCTAGAAGCCTTGGGACAGGGGCCTCTCTCCTACGAGCAGTACTTC TRBJ2-7 few TRBD1 TRBV11-1
CASSLDTDKFF TGCGCCAGCAGCTTAGACACGGATAAGTTCTTC TRBJ2-1 many - TRBV5-1
CASSLVPGAGGTEAFF TGTGCCAGCAGCTTGGTACCGGGAGCCGGGGGCACTGAAGCTTTCTTT TRBJ1-1 - - TRBV5-6
CASSSAAGGPDEQYF TGTGCCAGCAGTTCCGCAGCGGGAGGGCCGGACGAGCAGTACTTC TRBJ2-7 few TRBD2 TRBV6-5
CASSGGRAGNIQYF TGTGCCAGCAGCGGTGGGAGGGCCGGAAACATTCAGTACTTC TRBJ2-4 few TRBD2 TRBV9
CASTPTGGGTQYF TGTGCCAGCACCCCGACAGGGGGAGGGACCCAGTACTTC TRBJ2-5 few TRBD1 TRBV6-2/TRBV6-3
CASSLDRRAGSTDTQYF TGTGCCAGCAGCTTAGATCGGCGGGCCGGTTCCACAGATACGCAGTATTTT TRBJ2-3 few - TRBV11-2
CASSLVFSGGALKETDTQYF TGTGCCAGCAGCTTAGTATTTAGCGGGGGGGCCTTAAAGGAAACAGATACGCAGTATTTT TRBJ2-3 - TRBD2 TRBV7-8
CSATTGGTETQYF TGCAGTGCTACAACAGGGGGCACAGAGACCCAGTACTTC TRBJ2-5 - TRBD1 TRBV20-1
CAISVGTSGVAANEQFF TGTGCCATCAGTGTGGGGACTAGCGGGGTGGCCGCCAATGAGCAGTTCTTC TRBJ2-1 few TRBD2 TRBV10-3
CASSLERGNTQYF TGTGCCAGCAGTTTAGAAAGGGGGAATACGCAGTATTTT TRBJ2-3 - - TRBV12-3/TRBV12-4
CASSKGRTGVETDTQYF TGTGCCAGCAGCAAAGGGAGGACAGGGGTAGAAACAGATACGCAGTATTTT TRBJ2-3 - - TRBV21-1